Many counts were recorded for the clone carrying this TCR beta chain. This entry belongs to a study of identical twins. V gave up 4 bases and J gave up 2 bases; unmatched junction bases: 18. The germline V gene encodes CDR1 SGHNT and CDR2 YENEEA. The CDR3 is made up of 19 amino acids. TCRdb re-called the 5' RACE reads through MiXCR, storing one row per CDR3 protein. The sample shows about 100,000 distinct CDR3 sequences, 5.5% to 7% of them seen only once. The J gene is TRBJ2-5, the V gene TRBV11-3; 8 bases are shared with TRBD2. This receptor was identified in a woman between 45 and 65 years old in good health. Material: memory T cells sorted from blood. CDR3 residues: CASSSLLSGRGIEQETQYF. Here the CDR3 DNA reads TGTGCCAGCAGCTCACTTCTAAGCGGGAGAGGTATTGAACAAGAGACCCAGTACTTC. The complete variable domain, with remaining parts taken from reference TRBV11-3 and TRBJ2-5, reads EAGVVQSPRYKIIEKKQPVAFWCNPISGHNTLYWYLQNLGQGPELLIRYENEEAVDDSQLPKDRFSAERLKGVDSTLKIQPAELGDSAVYLCASSSLLSGRGIEQETQYFGPGTRLLVL.